The 31 T cell receptor beta chains given below trace back to one sample, sequenced in a study of patients and donors after allogeneic stem cell transplantation (dated by TCRdb to about 2020). Libraries came from RT-PCR. The data were produced on a NextSeq 550. The public reads were reanalyzed by TCRdb: fastp trimming at Q25, MiXCR alignment, in-frame beta chains only. Duplicate CDR3 protein sequences are folded into a single record with the most common DNA and genes. The sample table contains around 17,000 distinct CDR3 sequences; only one count was recorded for under 30% of them. The top ten clones comprise 36% of the sample. Specimen: blood, either unsorted or a sorted T cell fraction (not recorded which). The receptors were sampled from a human donor who was either an allogeneic HSCT recipient or a stem cell or donor lymphocyte infusion donor (not recorded which). It is not recorded whose cells these are; they may come from a transplant donor.

The gene calls are TRBV20-1 and TRBJ2-3, with 7 nucleotides matching TRBD1. Per the germline V gene, CDR1 is DFQATT and CDR2 is SNEGSKA (reference sequence). The V and J ends lost 3 bases and 2 bases, in that order; junction bases with no gene match: 2. This CDR3 contains 13 residues. The CDR3 protein is CSARGTVTDTQYF. The CDR3 DNA is TGCAGTGCTAGGGGGACAGTCACAGATACGCAGTATTTT.

This chain joins TRBV7-3 and TRBJ2-5; no reliable D call. The V gene's germline CDR1 is SGHTA and CDR2 FQGTGA. The CDR3 extends over 13 amino acids. V was trimmed by 3 bases and J by 4 bases, leaving 9 bases between them. CDR3 amino acids: CASSFSRRETQYF. The CDR3 DNA is TGTGCCAGCAGCTTCTCTAGACGAGAGACCCAGTACTTC.

In DNA, the CDR3 is TGTGCCAGCTCACCAAGGGACAGGGCGGCCACTGAAGCTTTCTTT. Protein sequence: CASSPRDRAATEAFF. This chain links TRBV18 with TRBJ1-1; 9 bases fit TRBD1. The germline V gene has CDR1 KGHSH and CDR2 LQKENI. This CDR3 region has 15 residues. V shed 2 bases and J 4 bases; nucleotides not matched to a gene: 5. The full variable domain, with the rest looked up from reference TRBV18 and TRBJ1-1, is NAGVMQNPRHLVRRRGQEARLRCSPMKGHSHVYWYRQLPEEGLKFMVYLQKENIIDESGMPKERFSAEFPKEGPSILRIQQVVRGDSAAYFCASSPRDRAATEAFFGQGTRLTVV.

This clonotype was observed a few times. The chain carries TRBV7-2 and TRBJ1-5; unclear D gene. Trimming left V 1 base short and J 0 bases short, with 7 bases between. Germline values: CDR1 SGHTA, CDR2 FQGNSA. The CDR3 sequence is 15 residues long. DNA for the CDR3: TGTGCCAGCAGCTTAGTAGCTGTTAGCAATCAGCCCCAGCATTTT. This encodes CASSLVAVSNQPQHF.

The CDR3 DNA reads TGCGCCAGCAGCTTGGATAGGGGGGTAATTGGCTACACCTTC. This sequence encodes CASSLDRGVIGYTF. The chain carries TRBV5-1 and TRBJ1-2, with D possibly being TRBD1 (6 bases). Germline V lookup: CDR1 SGHRS, CDR2 YFSETQ. V lost 0 bases, J lost 7 bases, and 13 bases lay in between. This CDR3 region has 14 residues.

The chain combines TRBV18 with TRBJ1-3; TRBD1 aligns across 7 bases. Germline V gives CDR1 KGHSH, CDR2 LQKENI. The CDR3 has 16 residues. Unmatched junction bases numbered 4, after V lost 2 bases and J lost 0 bases. This CDR3 is CASSPRTGASGNTIYF. CDR3 coding DNA: TGTGCCAGCTCACCAAGGACAGGCGCCTCTGGAAACACCATATATTTT.

This clonotype was seen repeatedly, ten times or more. The chain couples TRBV7-9 to TRBJ1-6, with D tentatively TRBD1 (5 bases). V lost 5 bases and J 14 bases, leaving 19 bases between the germline ends. The CDR3 spans 14 residues. Germline CDR1 is SEHNR and CDR2 is FQNEAQ (reference sequence). CDR3 nucleotides: TGTGCCAGCAGCCCCTTTGTGGGAGGGGAGACCCTCCACTTT. Its protein product is CASSPFVGGETLHF.

The gene calls are TRBV5-1 and TRBJ2-3, with D maybe TRBD1 (6 bases). The CDR3 runs to 16 residues. V shed 2 bases and J shed 6 bases, with 19 bases lying between them. Germline lookup yields CDR1 SGHRS and CDR2 YFSETQ. CDR3 loop: CASSFRGYTPADTQYF. As DNA, the CDR3 is TGCGCCAGCAGCTTTAGGGGGTACACGCCGGCGGATACGCAGTATTTT. Drawing the rest from reference TRBV5-1 and TRBJ2-3, the complete variable domain is KAGVTQTPRYLIKTRGQQVTLSCSPISGHRSVSWYQQTPGQGLQFLFEYFSETQRNKGNFPGRFSGRQFSNSRSEMNVSTLELGDSALYLCASSFRGYTPADTQYFGPGTRLTVL.

The chain has TRBV5-1 and TRBJ2-6; D ambiguous. The germline V gene encodes CDR1 SGHRS and CDR2 YFSETQ. Trimming took 3 bases from V and 0 from J, leaving 7 bases between them. CDR3 size: 15 residues. The CDR3 sequence: CASSSAYSGANVLTF. Here the CDR3 DNA reads TGCGCCAGCAGCTCCGCGTACTCTGGGGCCAACGTCCTGACTTTC.

The chain carries TRBV6-6 and TRBJ1-6, with a tentative D call TRBD1 (5 bases). Germline V gene data show CDR1 as MNHNY and CDR2 as SVGAGI (reference sequence). The germline V and J ends were trimmed by 0 bases and 7 bases, with 13 bases remaining between them. The CDR3 has 16 amino acids. CDR3 loop: CASSYSWGFRNSPLHF. As DNA, the CDR3 is TGTGCCAGCAGTTACTCTTGGGGGTTCAGGAATTCACCCCTCCACTTT.

The genes are TRBV5-4 and TRBJ2-1; TRBD2 might be the D (6 bases). V lost 1 base and J lost 5, with 10 bases in between. CDR1 is SGHNT, CDR2 YYREEE, per germline (reference sequence). This CDR3 has 14 amino acids. The CDR3 sequence is CASSLSLANNEQFF. CDR3 in DNA: TGTGCCAGCAGCTTGAGCCTAGCGAACAATGAGCAGTTCTTC. The full variable domain, completed using reference TRBV5-4 and TRBJ2-1, is ETGVTQSPTHLIKTRGQQVTLRCSSQSGHNTVSWYQQALGQGPQFIFQYYREEENGRGNFPPRFSGLQFPNYSSELNVNALELDDSALYLCASSLSLANNEQFFGPGTRLTVL.

In this sample, this clonotype turned up a few times. The chain has TRBV5-1 and TRBJ2-2, with TRBD1 identical over 9 bases. The J segment lost 5 bases and the V segment lost 0 bases, leaving 8 bases of the junction unmatched. CDR1 is SGHRS and CDR2 is YFSETQ in the germline V gene. The CDR3 contains 17 residues. The CDR3: CASSLAWGQGWTGELFF. CDR3 sequence (DNA): TGCGCCAGCAGCTTGGCCTGGGGACAGGGATGGACCGGGGAGCTGTTTTTT.

Concerning this clonotype: One end of the junction varies from germline; a read error may be responsible. The gene calls are TRBV12-3 or TRBV12-4 and TRBJ1-3; 9 bases line up with TRBD1. The CDR3 covers 15 residues. The CDR3 spells CASSSRTGVGNAIYF. CDR3 DNA: TGTGCCAGCAGTTCCCGGACAGGGGTTGGAAACGCCATATATTTT.

This clonotype has a handful of counts. The genes are TRBV5-1 and TRBJ1-2, with 9 bases fitting TRBD1. Germline assignment: CDR1 SGHRS and CDR2 YFSETQ. The CDR3 has 14 amino acids. With 2 bases clipped from V and 6 bases from J, the junction kept 5 bases outside the gene matches. As DNA, the CDR3 is TGCGCCAGCAGCTTACAGGACAGGGGCAATGGCTACACCTTC. It codes for CASSLQDRGNGYTF.

This clonotype was recorded a few times. This rearrangement joins TRBV6-5 to TRBJ2-7; a possible D gene is TRBD1 (5 bases). Germline values: CDR1 MNHEY, CDR2 SVGAGI. This CDR3 comprises 12 residues. V shed 6 bases and J shed 2 bases, with 8 bases lying between them. CDR3 in amino acids: CASRGQPYEQYF. Here the CDR3 DNA reads TGTGCCAGCAGGGGGCAGCCCTACGAGCAGTACTTC.

This chain links TRBV6-6 with TRBJ2-7, with D uncertain. Looked up from germline, CDR1 is MNHNY and CDR2 is SVGAGI (reference sequence). V was shortened by 2 bases and J by 5 bases, with 4 bases between the two germline ends. The CDR3 has 11 amino acids. The CDR3 nucleotides read TGTGCCAGCAGTTACGGGGACGAGCAGTACTTC. Translating gives CASSYGDEQYF.

The chain has TRBV7-9 and TRBJ1-2; maybe TRBD1 (5 bases). The V gene's germline CDR1 is SEHNR and CDR2 FQNEAQ (reference sequence). V was cut by 6 bases and J by 5 bases, with 22 bases left in between. This CDR3 contains 16 residues. As DNA, the CDR3 is TGTGCCAGCAGAACAGTTAGCCCGTGGGGCCGGTATGGCTACACCTTC. Translating it yields CASRTVSPWGRYGYTF.

The V and J genes are TRBV3-1 and TRBJ1-1; 11 bases fit TRBD1. The CDR3 length is 13 residues. The V gene end was trimmed by 6 bases and the J gene end by 8 bases; junction bases not matched to a gene: 5. From germline, CDR1 is LGHDT and CDR2 YNNKEL (reference sequence). The CDR3 sequence: CASRPGTGGEAFF. DNA of the CDR3: TGTGCCAGCAGACCCGGGACAGGGGGAGAAGCTTTCTTT.

V is TRBV6-2 or TRBV6-3 and J is TRBJ1-6; D may be TRBD1 (5 bases). There are 14 residues in the CDR3. Trimming pared 2 bases from V and 6 bases from J, leaving 8 bases between. The germline V gene encodes CDR1 MNHEY and CDR2 SVGEGT. The CDR3 sequence is CASSYRDLNSPLHF. CDR3 bases: TGTGCCAGCAGTTACCGGGACCTTAATTCACCCCTCCACTTT.

The chain links TRBV5-1 to TRBJ1-2, with no clear D. CDR3 length: 14 amino acids. V lost 0 bases, J lost 4 bases, and 10 bases lay in between. Germline V gene sequence: CDR1 SGHRS, CDR2 YFSETQ. The CDR3 DNA reads as TGCGCCAGCAGCTTGGATGGGCAGGTCTATGGCTACACCTTC. It translates to CASSLDGQVYGYTF.

The CDR3 protein is CASSLANRVRNSPLHF. Here the CDR3 DNA reads TGTGCCAGCAGCTTAGCAAACAGGGTCCGCAATTCACCCCTCCACTTT. V usage is TRBV7-8 and J usage is TRBJ1-6, with a possible D match to TRBD1 (6 bases). CDR1 SGHVS and CDR2 FQNEAQ come from the germline V gene. V was trimmed by 0 bases and J by 7 bases, leaving 13 bases between them. The CDR3 contains 16 residues. Based on the CDR3 plus reference TRBV7-8 and TRBJ1-6, the full variable domain is GAGVSQSPRYKVAKRGQDVALRCDPISGHVSLFWYQQALGQGPEFLTYFQNEAQLDKSGLPSDRFFAERPEGSVSTLKIQRTQQEDSAVYLCASSLANRVRNSPLHFGNGTRLTVT.

A few counts support this clonotype. The gene calls are TRBV5-1 and TRBJ1-6, with D maybe TRBD1 (5 bases). Trimming took off 3 bases at V and 7 bases at J, with 11 bases between the two ends. The length of the CDR3 is 14 residues. Germline values: CDR1 SGHRS, CDR2 YFSETQ. Here the CDR3 reads CASSSGHENSPLHF. The CDR3, as DNA: TGCGCCAGCAGCTCGGGGCACGAAAATTCACCCCTCCACTTT.

This clonotype was picked up a small number of times. The V gene is TRBV4-2, the J gene TRBJ1-5, with D hard to call. Germline V gene sequence: CDR1 LGHNA, CDR2 YNFKEQ. V was trimmed by 5 bases and J by 4 bases, leaving 12 bases between them. The CDR3 totals 14 residues. The CDR3 sequence is CASSIRVGNQPQHF. DNA of the CDR3: TGTGCCAGCAGCATAAGAGTTGGGAATCAGCCCCAGCATTTT.

The gene calls are TRBV30 and TRBJ1-6; TRBD1 aligns across 7 bases. The V gene's germline CDR1 is GTSNPN and CDR2 SVGIG (reference sequence). The CDR3 is 15 residues long. V trimming: 0 bases; J trimming: 2 bases; junction bases outside the gene matches: 1. The CDR3 here is CAWSVGTAYNSPLHF. The CDR3 nucleotides are TGTGCCTGGAGTGTTGGGACAGCCTATAATTCACCCCTCCACTTT.

The rearrangement uses TRBV19 and TRBJ1-6, with D possibly being TRBD1 (6 bases). CDR1 and CDR2 (germline): LNHDA, SQIVND (reference sequence). The CDR3 runs 17 residues. V was shortened by 3 bases and J by 3 bases, with 15 bases between the two germline ends. CDR3 region: CASSIRQGSNYNSPLHF. The CDR3 bases are TGTGCCAGTAGTATTCGGCAGGGGTCCAACTATAATTCACCCCTCCACTTT.

This clonotype came up a few times. The chain joins TRBV20-1 to TRBJ1-3; no firm D call. CDR3 size: 14 residues. Germline CDR1 and CDR2: DFQATT and SNEGSKA (reference sequence). The V gene lost 3 bases and the J gene lost 3 bases, with 12 bases spanning the gap. CDR3 nucleotides: TGCAGTGCTAGTGTCGACACGGTTGGAAACACCATATATTTT. This translates into CSASVDTVGNTIYF.

Within the sample, this clonotype is medium-sized. The J gene is TRBJ1-5, the V gene TRBV7-9; D unclear. The CDR3 covers 13 residues. In germline, CDR1 is SEHNR, CDR2 FQNEAQ (reference sequence). V was shortened by 5 bases and J by 3 bases, with 8 bases between the two germline ends. The CDR3: CASSPWDNQPQHF. CDR3 DNA: TGTGCCAGCAGCCCGTGGGACAATCAGCCCCAGCATTTT.

CDR3 region: CASSFRGGSYEQYF. In nucleotides, the CDR3 is TGCGCCAGCAGCTTCAGGGGAGGGTCCTACGAGCAGTACTTC. V usage is TRBV5-1 and J usage is TRBJ2-7; the D gene is possibly TRBD2 (7 bases). The V gene lost 2 bases and the J gene lost 1 base, with 10 bases spanning the gap. Germline V gene data show CDR1 as SGHRS and CDR2 as YFSETQ. The CDR3 extends over 14 amino acids.

This chain joins TRBV24-1 and TRBJ2-7; a weak D match, TRBD1 (6 bases). V shed 3 bases and J shed 5 bases, with 19 bases lying between them. Germline values: CDR1 KGHDR, CDR2 SFDVKD. This CDR3 has 16 residues. The CDR3 loop reads CATSDPAGTPPNEQYF. DNA for the CDR3: TGTGCCACCAGTGATCCCGCCGGGACACCACCGAACGAGCAGTACTTC.

The CDR3 sequence: CSARPSSYEQYF. For the CDR3, the DNA is TGCAGTGCTAGACCTTCCTCCTACGAGCAGTACTTC. The chain couples TRBV20-1 to TRBJ2-7, with D hard to call. The germline V and J ends were trimmed by 2 bases and 0 bases, with 5 bases remaining between them. Per the germline V gene, CDR1 is DFQATT and CDR2 is SNEGSKA (reference sequence). This CDR3 has 12 residues.

The CDR3 nucleotides read TGTGCCAGCAGGGGAGGGTACTATAGCAATCAGCCCCAGCATTTT. Residues: CASRGGYYSNQPQHF. The chain carries TRBV28 and TRBJ1-5; D gene uncertain. Germline V gene lookup returns CDR1 MDHEN and CDR2 SYDVKM. The CDR3 contains 15 residues. The germline V and J ends were trimmed by 6 bases and 0 bases, with 12 bases remaining between them.